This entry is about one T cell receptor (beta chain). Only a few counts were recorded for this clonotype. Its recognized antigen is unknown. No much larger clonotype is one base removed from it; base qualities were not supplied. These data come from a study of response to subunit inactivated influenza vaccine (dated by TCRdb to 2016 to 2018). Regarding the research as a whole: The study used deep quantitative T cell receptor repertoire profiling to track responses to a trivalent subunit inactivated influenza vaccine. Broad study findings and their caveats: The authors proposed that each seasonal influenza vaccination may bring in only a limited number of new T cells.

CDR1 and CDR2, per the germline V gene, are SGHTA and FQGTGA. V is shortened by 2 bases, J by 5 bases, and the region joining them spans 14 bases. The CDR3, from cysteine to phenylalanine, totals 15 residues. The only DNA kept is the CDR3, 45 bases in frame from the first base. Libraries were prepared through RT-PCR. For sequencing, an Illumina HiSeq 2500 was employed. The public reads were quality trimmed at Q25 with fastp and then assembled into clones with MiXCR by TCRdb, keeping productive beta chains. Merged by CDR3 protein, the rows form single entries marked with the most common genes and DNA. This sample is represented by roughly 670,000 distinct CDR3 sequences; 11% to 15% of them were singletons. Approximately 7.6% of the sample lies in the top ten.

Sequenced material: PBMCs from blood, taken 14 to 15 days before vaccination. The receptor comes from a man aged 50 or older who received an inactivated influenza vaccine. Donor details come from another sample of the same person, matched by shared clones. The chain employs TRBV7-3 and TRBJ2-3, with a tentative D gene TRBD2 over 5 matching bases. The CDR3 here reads CASSLSFSSGDTQYF. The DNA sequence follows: TGTGCCAGCAGCTTATCTTTTTCCAGCGGAGATACGCAGTATTTT.